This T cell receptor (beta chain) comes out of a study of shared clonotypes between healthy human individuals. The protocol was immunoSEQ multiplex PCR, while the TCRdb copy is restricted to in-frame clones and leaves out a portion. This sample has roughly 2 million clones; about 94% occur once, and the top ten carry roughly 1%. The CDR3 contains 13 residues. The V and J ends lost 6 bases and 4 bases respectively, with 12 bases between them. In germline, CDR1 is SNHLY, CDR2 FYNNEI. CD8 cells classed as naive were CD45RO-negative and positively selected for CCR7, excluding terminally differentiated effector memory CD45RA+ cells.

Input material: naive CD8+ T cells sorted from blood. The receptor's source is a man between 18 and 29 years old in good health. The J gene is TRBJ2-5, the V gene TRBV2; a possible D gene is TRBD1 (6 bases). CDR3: CASRKQGLETQYF. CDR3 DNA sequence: TGTGCCAGCAGAAAACAGGGTTTAGAGACCCAGTACTTC. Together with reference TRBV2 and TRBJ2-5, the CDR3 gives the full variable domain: EPEVTQTPSHQVTQMGQEVILRCVPISNHLYFYWYRQILGQKVEFLVSFYNNEISEKSEIFDDQFSVERPDGSNFTLKIRSTKLEDSAMYFCASRKQGLETQYFGPGTRLLVL.